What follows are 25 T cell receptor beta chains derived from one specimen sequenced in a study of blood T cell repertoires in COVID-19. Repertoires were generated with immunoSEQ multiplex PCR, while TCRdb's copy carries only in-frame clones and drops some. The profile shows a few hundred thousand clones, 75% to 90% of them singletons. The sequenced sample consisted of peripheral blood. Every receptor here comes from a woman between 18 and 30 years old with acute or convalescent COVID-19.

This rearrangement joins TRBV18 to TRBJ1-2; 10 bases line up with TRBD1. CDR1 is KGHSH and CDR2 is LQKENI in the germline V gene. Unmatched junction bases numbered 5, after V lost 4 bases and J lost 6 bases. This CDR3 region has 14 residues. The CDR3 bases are TGTGCCAGCTCACTACTGACAGGGGGCGATGGCTACACCTTC. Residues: CASSLLTGGDGYTF.

The CDR3 coding sequence is TGTGCCAGCAGCCAAAACCCTAGCGGGACCGATGAGCAGTTCTTC. This translates into CASSQNPSGTDEQFF. The rearrangement joins TRBV11-3 to TRBJ2-1, with TRBD2 identical over 9 bases. Germline loops: CDR1 SGHNT, CDR2 YENEEA. The CDR3 runs to 15 residues. V lost 5 bases to trimming and J lost 8 bases; unmatched junction nucleotides: 10.

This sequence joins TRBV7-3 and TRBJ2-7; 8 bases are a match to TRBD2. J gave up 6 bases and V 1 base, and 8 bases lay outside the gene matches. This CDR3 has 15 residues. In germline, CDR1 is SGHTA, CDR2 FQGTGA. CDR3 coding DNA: TGTGCCAGCAGCTTAATGGCGGGAGGTGCTGGCGAGCAGTACTTC. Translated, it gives CASSLMAGGAGEQYF. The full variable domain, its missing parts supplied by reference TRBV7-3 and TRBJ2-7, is GAGVSQTPSNKVTEKGKYVELRCDPISGHTALYWYRQSLGQGPEFLIYFQGTGAADDSGLPNDRFFAVRPEGSVSTLKIQRTERGDSAVYLCASSLMAGGAGEQYFGPGTRLTVT.

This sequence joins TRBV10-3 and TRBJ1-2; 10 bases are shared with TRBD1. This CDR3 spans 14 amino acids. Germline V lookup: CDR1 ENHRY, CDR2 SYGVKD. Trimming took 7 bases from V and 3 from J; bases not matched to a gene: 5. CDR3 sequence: CAINTGQGHYGYTF. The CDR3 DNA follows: TGTGCCATCAATACGGGACAGGGGCACTATGGCTACACCTTC.

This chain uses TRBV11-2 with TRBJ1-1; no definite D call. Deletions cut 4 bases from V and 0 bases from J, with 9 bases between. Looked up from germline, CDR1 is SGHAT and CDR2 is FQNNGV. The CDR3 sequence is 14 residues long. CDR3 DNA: TGTGCCAGCAGCTATTTGGCAGTGAACACTGAAGCTTTCTTT. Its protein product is CASSYLAVNTEAFF.

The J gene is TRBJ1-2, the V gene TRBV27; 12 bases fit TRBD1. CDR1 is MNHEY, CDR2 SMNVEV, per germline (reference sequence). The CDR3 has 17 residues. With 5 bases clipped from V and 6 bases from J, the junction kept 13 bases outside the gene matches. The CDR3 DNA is TGTGCCAGCAGTCCTTTCCTTAGGGACAGGGGGCAAAATGGCTACACCTTC. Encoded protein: CASSPFLRDRGQNGYTF.

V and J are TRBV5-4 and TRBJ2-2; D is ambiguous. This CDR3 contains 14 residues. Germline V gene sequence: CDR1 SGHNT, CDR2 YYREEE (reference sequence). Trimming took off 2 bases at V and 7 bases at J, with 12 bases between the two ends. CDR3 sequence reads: CASSFGRVDGELFF. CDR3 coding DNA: TGTGCCAGCAGCTTCGGCCGGGTCGACGGGGAGCTGTTTTTT.

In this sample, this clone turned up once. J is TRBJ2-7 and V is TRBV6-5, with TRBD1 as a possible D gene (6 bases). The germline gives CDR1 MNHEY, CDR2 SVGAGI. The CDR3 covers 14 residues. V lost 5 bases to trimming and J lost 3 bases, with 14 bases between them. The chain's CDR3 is CASSQQGPSYEQYF. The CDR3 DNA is TGTGCCAGCAGTCAACAGGGACCTAGCTACGAGCAGTACTTC.

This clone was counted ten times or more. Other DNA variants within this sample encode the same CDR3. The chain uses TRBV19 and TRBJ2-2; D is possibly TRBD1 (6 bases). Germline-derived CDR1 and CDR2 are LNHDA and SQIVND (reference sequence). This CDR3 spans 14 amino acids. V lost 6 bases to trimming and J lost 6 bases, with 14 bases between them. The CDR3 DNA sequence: TGTGCCAGTAGGGGAACAGGGATCGCCGGGGAGCTGTTTTTT. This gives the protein CASRGTGIAGELFF.

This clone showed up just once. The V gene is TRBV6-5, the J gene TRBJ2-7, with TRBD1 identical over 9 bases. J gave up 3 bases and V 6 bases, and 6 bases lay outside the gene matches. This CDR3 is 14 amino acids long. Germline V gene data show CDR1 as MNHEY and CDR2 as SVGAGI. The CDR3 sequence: CASSSGTGFYEQYF. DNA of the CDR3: TGTGCCAGCAGCTCCGGGACAGGGTTCTACGAGCAGTACTTC.

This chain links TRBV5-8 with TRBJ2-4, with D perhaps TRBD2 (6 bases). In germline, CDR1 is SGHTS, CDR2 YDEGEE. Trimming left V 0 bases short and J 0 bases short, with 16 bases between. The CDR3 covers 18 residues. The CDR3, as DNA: TGTGCCAGCAGCTTGGCCTCAGTTGGCGGGGTAGCCAAAAACATTCAGTACTTC. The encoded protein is CASSLASVGGVAKNIQYF.

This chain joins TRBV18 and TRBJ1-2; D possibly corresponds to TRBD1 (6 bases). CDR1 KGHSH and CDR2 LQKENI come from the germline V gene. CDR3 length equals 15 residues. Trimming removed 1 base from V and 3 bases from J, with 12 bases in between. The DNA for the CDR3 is TGTGCCAGCTCACCACGAACAGGGTTGGACTATGGCTACACCTTC. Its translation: CASSPRTGLDYGYTF.

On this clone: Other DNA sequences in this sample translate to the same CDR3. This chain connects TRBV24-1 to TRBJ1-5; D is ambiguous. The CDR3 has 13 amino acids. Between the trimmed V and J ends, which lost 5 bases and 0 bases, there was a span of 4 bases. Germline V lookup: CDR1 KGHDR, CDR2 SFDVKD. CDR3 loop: CATSGASNQPQHF. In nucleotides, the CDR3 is TGTGCCACCAGTGGGGCTAGCAATCAGCCCCAGCATTTT.

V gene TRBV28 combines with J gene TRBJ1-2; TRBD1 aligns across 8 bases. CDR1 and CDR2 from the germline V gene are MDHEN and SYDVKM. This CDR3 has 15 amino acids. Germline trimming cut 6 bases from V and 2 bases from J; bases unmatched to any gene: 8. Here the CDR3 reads CASSHRGSGNYGYTF. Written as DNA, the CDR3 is TGTGCCAGCAGCCACAGGGGGTCGGGGAACTATGGCTACACCTTC.

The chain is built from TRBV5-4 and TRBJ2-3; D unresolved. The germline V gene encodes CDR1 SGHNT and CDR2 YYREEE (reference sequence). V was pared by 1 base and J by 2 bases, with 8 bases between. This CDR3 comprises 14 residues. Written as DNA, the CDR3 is TGTGCCAGCAGCTTGTCCACAGACACAGATACGCAGTATTTT. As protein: CASSLSTDTDTQYF.

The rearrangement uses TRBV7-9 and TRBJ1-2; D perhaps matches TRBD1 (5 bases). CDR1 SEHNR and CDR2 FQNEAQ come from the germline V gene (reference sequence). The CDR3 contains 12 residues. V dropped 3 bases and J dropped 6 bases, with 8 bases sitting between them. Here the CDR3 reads CASSLDINGYTF. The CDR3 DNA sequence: TGTGCCAGCAGCTTGGACATAAATGGCTACACCTTC.

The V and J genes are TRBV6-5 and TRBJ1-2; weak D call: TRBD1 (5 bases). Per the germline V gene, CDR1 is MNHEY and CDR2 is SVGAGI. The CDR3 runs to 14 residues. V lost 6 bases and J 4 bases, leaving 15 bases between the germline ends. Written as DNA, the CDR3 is TGTGCCAGCAGCCCGCGACGGGGGGGCTATGGCTACACCTTC. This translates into CASSPRRGGYGYTF.

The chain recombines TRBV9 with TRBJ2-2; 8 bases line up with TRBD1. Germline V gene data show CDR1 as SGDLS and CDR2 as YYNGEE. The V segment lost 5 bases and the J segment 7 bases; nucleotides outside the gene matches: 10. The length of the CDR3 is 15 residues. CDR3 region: CASSLKTGAGGELFF. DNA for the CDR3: TGTGCCAGCAGTCTTAAGACAGGGGCGGGCGGGGAGCTGTTTTTT.

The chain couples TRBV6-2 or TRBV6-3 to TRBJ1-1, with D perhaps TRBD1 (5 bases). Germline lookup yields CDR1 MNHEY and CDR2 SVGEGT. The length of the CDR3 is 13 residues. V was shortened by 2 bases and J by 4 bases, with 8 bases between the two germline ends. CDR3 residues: CASSYRDSTEAFF. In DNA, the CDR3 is TGTGCCAGCAGTTACAGGGACTCCACTGAAGCTTTCTTT.

In nucleotides, the CDR3 is TGTGCCAGCAGCCATAGGGGACTAGGGCAGGAGACCCAGTACTTC. Protein sequence: CASSHRGLGQETQYF. V usage is TRBV28 and J usage is TRBJ2-5; the match to TRBD2 covers 8 bases. V shed 6 bases, J shed 5 bases, and the junction held 11 bases outside the gene matches. The CDR3 consists of 15 residues. Germline V gene lookup returns CDR1 MDHEN and CDR2 SYDVKM.

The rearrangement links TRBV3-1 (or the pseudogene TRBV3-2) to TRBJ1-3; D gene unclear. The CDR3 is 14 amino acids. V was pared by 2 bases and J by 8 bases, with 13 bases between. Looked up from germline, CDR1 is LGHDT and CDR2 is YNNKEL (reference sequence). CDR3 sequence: CASSQSSEMDTIYF. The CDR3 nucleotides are TGTGCCAGCAGCCAATCGTCGGAGATGGACACCATATATTTT.

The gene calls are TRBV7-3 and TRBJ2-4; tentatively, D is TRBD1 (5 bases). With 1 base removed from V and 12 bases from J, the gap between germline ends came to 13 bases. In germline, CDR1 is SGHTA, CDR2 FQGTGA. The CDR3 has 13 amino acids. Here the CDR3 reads CASSLIPDSYQYF. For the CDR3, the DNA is TGTGCCAGCAGCTTAATCCCTGACAGCTATCAGTACTTC. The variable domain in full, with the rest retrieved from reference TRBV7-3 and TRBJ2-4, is GAGVSQTPSNKVTEKGKYVELRCDPISGHTALYWYRQSLGQGPEFLIYFQGTGAADDSGLPNDRFFAVRPEGSVSTLKIQRTERGDSAVYLCASSLIPDSYQYFGAGTRLSVL.

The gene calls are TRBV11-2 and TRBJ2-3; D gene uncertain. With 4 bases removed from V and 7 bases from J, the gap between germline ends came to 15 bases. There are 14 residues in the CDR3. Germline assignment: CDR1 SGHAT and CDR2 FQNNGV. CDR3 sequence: CASSSPPGTHTQYF. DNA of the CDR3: TGTGCCAGCAGCTCCCCCCCAGGCACCCATACGCAGTATTTT.

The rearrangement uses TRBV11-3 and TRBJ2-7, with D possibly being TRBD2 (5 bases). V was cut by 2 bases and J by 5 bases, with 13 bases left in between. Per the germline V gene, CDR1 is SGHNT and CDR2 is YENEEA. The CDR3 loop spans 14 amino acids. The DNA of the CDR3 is TGTGCCAGCAGCTTACGCGACGGGATTAACGAGCAGTACTTC. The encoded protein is CASSLRDGINEQYF.

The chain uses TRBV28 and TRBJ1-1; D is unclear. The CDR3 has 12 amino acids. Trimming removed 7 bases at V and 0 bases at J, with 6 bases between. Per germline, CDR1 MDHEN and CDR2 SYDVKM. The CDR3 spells CASIRLNTEAFF. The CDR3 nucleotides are TGTGCCAGCATTAGATTGAACACTGAAGCTTTCTTT.